Below, 2 T cell receptor beta chains from the same sample are listed, as sequenced in a study of blood T cell repertoires in COVID-19. The data were produced by immunoSEQ multiplex PCR, yet TCRdb's version contains in-frame clones alone and is incomplete. Counted here are under 300,000 clones, 80% to 95% occurring once; the ten biggest clones make up roughly 0.89%. Sequencing was done on a sample of peripheral blood. These receptors came from a young man with COVID-19, enrolled during active disease.

The J gene is TRBJ2-2, the V gene TRBV3-1 (or the pseudogene TRBV3-2); possible D gene TRBD1, 7 bases. This CDR3 contains 15 residues. V was trimmed by 2 bases and J by 5 bases, leaving 12 bases between them. CDR1 LGHDT and CDR2 YNNKEL come from the germline V gene (reference sequence). The CDR3 DNA reads TGTGCCAGCAGCCAAACAGGGGCGGGGACCGGGGAGCTGTTTTTT. This encodes CASSQTGAGTGELFF.

This chain uses TRBV2 with TRBJ2-1; 8 positions agree with TRBD2. Germline V gene data show CDR1 as SNHLY and CDR2 as FYNNEI. Trimming cost V 7 bases and J 10 bases; bases outside gene matches: 18. There are 16 residues in the CDR3. The DNA for the CDR3 is TGTGCCAGCAATTGGAGAGGTCAGCGGGGGCTACGGGAGCAGTTCTTC. Amino acid sequence: CASNWRGQRGLREQFF.